The 23 T cell receptor delta chains presented below share a single source sample, sequenced in a study of gamma-delta T cells after stem cell transplantation. TCRdb re-called the RT-PCR reads via CATT. The profile shows 950 to 1,100 delta-chain clones, around 12% of them singletons. The sample taken for sequencing was gamma-delta T cells. Every receptor here comes from a human donor. It is not recorded whose cells these are; they may come from a transplant donor.

Worth noting for this clone: A far larger clone differs by one base, so this is likely a read error. The V call is TRDV2, the J call TRDJ2, with 12 positions matching TRDD3. Germline loops: CDR1 GEAIGNYY, CDR2 EKD. V trimming: 2 bases; J trimming: 4 bases; junction bases outside the gene matches: 34. The CDR3 sequence is 26 residues long. The CDR3 spells CACDKVPSTGGYPVGRTHTSTAQLFF. The DNA for the CDR3 is TGTGCCTGTGACAAGGTACCCTCAACTGGGGGATACCCGGTGGGGAGAACTCACACTTCGACAGCACAACTCTTCTTT.

With regard to this clone: This likely stems from a read error, as it lies one base from a far larger clone. The same CDR3 can be traced to other DNA sequences in this sample. The V and J genes are TRDV1 and TRDJ1; TRDD3 might be the D (5 bases). CDR1 TSWWSYY and CDR2 QGS come from the germline V gene. The CDR3 loop spans 13 amino acids. CDR3 in DNA: TGTGCCCTTGGGGAACTCAGAACGGGTAAACTCATCTTT. Translated, it gives CALGELRTGKLIF.

This clone ranks as medium-sized. This chain connects TRDV2 to TRDJ3; 7 nucleotides agree with TRDD3. The germline gives CDR1 GEAIGNYY, CDR2 EKD. With 2 bases clipped from V and 2 bases from J, the junction kept 8 bases outside the gene matches. CDR3 length: 18 amino acids. The DNA for the CDR3 is TGTGCCTGTGACAGTACTGGGGCCCGCACCTGGGACACCCGACAGATGTTTTTC. Translation gives CACDSTGARTWDTRQMFF.

Judged by abundance, this clone is medium-sized. The chain carries TRDV2 and TRDJ1, with D possibly TRDD3 on 6 matching bases. V was shortened by 3 bases and J by 1 base, with 14 bases between the two germline ends. Germline CDR1 and CDR2: GEAIGNYY and EKD. The CDR3 runs to 15 residues. CDR3 nucleotide sequence: TGTGCCTGTGACCATATGGGGGGACTCACCGATAAACTCATCTTT. It encodes CACDHMGGLTDKLIF.

This clone is deemed medium-sized. This chain joins TRDV2 and TRDJ1; the match to TRDD3 covers 12 bases. CDR1 and CDR2 (germline): GEAIGNYY, EKD. The CDR3 length is 21 residues. Losses at the gene ends were 0 bases for V and 0 bases for J; bases not matched to a gene: 16. The chain's CDR3 is CACDTLPVLGDTPNHTDKLIF. Here the CDR3 DNA reads TGTGCCTGTGACACCCTCCCCGTACTGGGGGATACACCCAACCACACCGATAAACTCATCTTT.

This clone counts as medium-sized. A read error is possible here, since a much larger clone lies one base away. The chain employs TRDV3 and TRDJ1, with TRDD3 identical over 7 bases. Germline CDR1 TVYSNPD, CDR2 GDNSRS (reference sequence). This CDR3 has 16 residues. CDR3 bases: TGTGCCTTTTACACGGTGGGGGACTGGGTCACCGGTAAACTCATCTTT. It translates to CAFYTVGDWVTGKLIF.

In regard to this clone: This DNA translates differently at residue 10 from the TCRdb protein, which is that of a much larger clone; a read error is likely, and the protein shown is the DNA's own translation. J is TRDJ1 and V is TRDV2; no definite D call. The germline CDR1 and CDR2 sequences are GEAIGNYY and EKD. The V and J ends lost 3 bases and 6 bases respectively, with 16 bases between them. The CDR3 extends over 14 amino acids. In DNA form, the CDR3 reads TGTGCCTGTGACTCAGTTCCCCGAAGCAATAAACTCATCTTT. It is translated as CACDSVPRSNKLIF.

This clone was counted only a few times. This DNA's translation and the protein TCRdb lists, from a much larger clone, do not match at residue 3, likely due to a read error; the protein shown is translated from the DNA. This chain uses TRDV2 with TRDJ1; 12 bases match TRDD3. The CDR3 spans 19 residues. Looked up from germline, CDR1 is GEAIGNYY and CDR2 is EKD. As DNA, the CDR3 is TGTGCCCGTGACACCGTAGCTGGGGGATACGGGGCTCGCACCGATAAACTCATCTTT. Its protein product is CARDTVAGGYGARTDKLIF.

By sample share, this clone is medium-sized (0.01 to 0.1%). This chain joins TRDV2 and TRDJ1, with D possibly TRDD3 on 6 matching bases. The CDR3 runs 22 residues. Germline V gives CDR1 GEAIGNYY, CDR2 EKD. V gave up 1 base and J gave up 0 bases, with 32 bases separating them. The CDR3, as DNA: TGTGCCTGTGACACGCTTCTACGGTCTGGGTCCGTTGGGGGGGCCTACACCGATAAACTCATCTTT. Its translation is CACDTLLRSGSVGGAYTDKLIF.

This clone rates as medium-sized. The chain joins TRDV2 to TRDJ3; D gene uncertain. CDR1 and CDR2 from the germline V gene are GEAIGNYY and EKD. CDR3 length: 19 amino acids. V lost 0 bases and J lost 0, with 14 bases in between. CDR3 in amino acids: CACDTLHVGSSWDTRQMFF. Written as DNA, the CDR3 is TGTGCCTGTGACACCCTACATGTTGGGAGCTCCTGGGACACCCGACAGATGTTTTTC.

This clone is classed as large. This sequence joins TRDV2 and TRDJ1; D gene ambiguous. The length of the CDR3 is 16 residues. The ends were cut back, 0 bases at V and 1 base at J, with 14 bases in the middle. CDR1 and CDR2 from the germline V gene are GEAIGNYY and EKD. The chain's CDR3 is CACDTVGTPLTDKLIF. The DNA of the CDR3 is TGTGCCTGTGACACCGTAGGGACTCCCCTCACCGATAAACTCATCTTT.

A word on this clone: The TCRdb protein, from a much larger clone, departs from this DNA's translation at residue 14, likely by read error; the protein shown derives from the DNA. The chain joins TRDV1 to TRDJ1; TRDD3 aligns across 7 bases. The V gene end was trimmed by 5 bases and the J gene end by 0 bases; junction bases not matched to a gene: 24. This CDR3 is built from 21 residues. CDR1 and CDR2 from the germline V gene are TSWWSYY and QGS. The CDR3 nucleotides are TGTGCTCTTGGGCCCCCTTTGGCCCAAATTGGTACTGGGGAATACACCGATAAACTCATCTTT. It is translated as CALGPPLAQIGTGEYTDKLIF.

This clone is medium-sized (0.01 to 0.1%). The likely explanation is a read error, given a far larger clone one base away. Other DNA sequences of this sample code for an identical CDR3. The genes are TRDV1 and TRDJ1; perhaps TRDD3 as D (5 bases). The CDR3 is 14 residues long. Germline V gene lookup returns CDR1 TSWWSYY and CDR2 QGS. V lost 6 bases to trimming and J lost 7 bases, with 18 bases between them. CDR3 loop: CALGRGIPHLKLIF. The CDR3 DNA sequence: TGTGCTCTTGGACGAGGGATCCCCCACCTTAAACTCATCTTT.

This clone is labeled medium-sized. With a far larger clone one base away, a read error is the likely cause. Other DNA sequences from this sample encode an identical CDR3 as well. J is TRDJ1 and V is TRDV1; tentatively, D is TRDD3 (5 bases). The germline V gene encodes CDR1 TSWWSYY and CDR2 QGS. The CDR3 extends over 14 amino acids. The CDR3 DNA follows: TGTGCCCTTGGACGAGGGATCCCTCACCTTAAACTCATCTTT. Amino acid sequence: CALGRGIPHLKLIF.

This clone is medium-sized. This same CDR3 is encoded by further DNA sequences in the sample. This chain links TRDV2 with TRDJ1; 13 bases match TRDD3. This CDR3 is 18 amino acids long. CDR1 and CDR2 from the germline V gene are GEAIGNYY and EKD. V trimming: 3 bases; J trimming: 2 bases; junction bases outside the gene matches: 11. The CDR3 DNA is TGTGCCTGTGACCTCGTACTGGGGGATACGCGGGAAACCGATAAACTCATCTTT. This encodes CACDLVLGDTRETDKLIF.

By sample share, this clone is medium-sized. In nucleotides, the CDR3 is TGTGCTCTTGGGAGCCGAGGAACCCGCCGGACCTGGGGGAACCTATGGGACACCCGACAGATGTTTTTC. This encodes CALGSRGTRRTWGNLWDTRQMFF. V gene TRDV1 combines with J gene TRDJ3; 8 positions match TRDD3. With 5 bases clipped from V and 4 bases from J, the junction kept 25 bases outside the gene matches. Germline CDR1 is TSWWSYY and CDR2 is QGS. This CDR3 has 23 amino acids.

This clone was observed a few times. This sequence is one base from a far larger clone and is likely a read error. The sample has other DNA sequences that encode this CDR3 too. The rearrangement links TRDV1 to TRDJ1; 13 nucleotides match TRDD3. This CDR3 has 21 amino acids. The V gene's germline CDR1 is TSWWSYY and CDR2 QGS. The CDR3 loop reads CALGEAFPLYWGIRVTDKLIF. The CDR3, as DNA: TGTGCCCTTGGGGAAGCCTTCCCACTTTACTGGGGGATACGCGTCACCGATAAACTCATCTTT.

Of note for this clone: With only one base between it and a far larger clone, this is likely a read error. The J gene is TRDJ1, the V gene TRDV2; 10 nucleotides match TRDD3. Germline V CDR1 and CDR2: GEAIGNYY, EKD. This CDR3 is 16 amino acids long. The CDR3 DNA is TGTGCCCGTGACAAGGTGGGGGATACAGGGGACTATAAACTCATCTTT. It yields the protein CARDKVGDTGDYKLIF.

In this sample, this clone is medium-sized (0.01 to 0.1%). The V and J genes are TRDV3 and TRDJ1; D gene ambiguous. The CDR3 extends over 18 amino acids. CDR1 and CDR2 from the germline V gene are TVYSNPD and GDNSRS (reference sequence). V gave up 1 base and J gave up 0 bases, with 24 bases separating them. The CDR3 region has the DNA TGTGCCTTTAACTCCCCCGAATTACTCCCGCAGTACACCGATAAACTCATCTTT. Amino acids: CAFNSPELLPQYTDKLIF. Full variable domain (outside the CDR3, taken from reference TRDV3 and TRDJ1): CDKVTQSSPDQTVASGSEVVLLCTYDTVYSNPDLFWYRIRPDYSFQFVFYGDNSRSEGADFTQGRFSVKHILTQKAFHLVISPVRTEDSATYYCAFNSPELLPQYTDKLIFGKGTRVTVEP.

Comment on this clone: Possible read error: a much larger clone is one base away. Distinct nucleotide sequences in the sample also encode this CDR3. The gene calls are TRDV2 and TRDJ1; 10 positions agree with TRDD3. The CDR3 sequence is 15 residues long. The germline CDR1 and CDR2 sequences are GEAIGNYY and EKD. The CDR3, as DNA: TGTGCCTGTGACACGATTACTGGGGGATCGAATAAACTCATCTTC. Its protein is CACDTITGGSNKLIF.

By share, this clone ranks as medium-sized. CDR3 in amino acids: CACDTLGRPDTDKLIF. Here the CDR3 DNA reads TGTGCCTGTGACACACTGGGGAGACCTGACACCGATAAACTCATCTTT. This rearrangement joins TRDV2 to TRDJ1; 7 nucleotides line up with TRDD3. There are 16 residues in the CDR3. Per the germline V gene, CDR1 is GEAIGNYY and CDR2 is EKD. J lost 0 bases, V lost 1 base, and 7 bases had no gene match.

To note about this clone: The likely explanation is a read error, given a far larger clone one base away. The genes are TRDV2 and TRDJ1; TRDD3 matches at 9 bases. The CDR3 extends over 16 amino acids. The germline gives CDR1 GEAIGNYY, CDR2 EKD. Trimming removed 3 bases from V and 4 bases from J; junction bases left unmatched: 11. In nucleotides, the CDR3 is TGTGCCTGTGACGCCGTATCACTGGGGGAGAACGATAAACTCATCTTT. Translating gives CACDAVSLGENDKLIF.

This chain connects TRDV2 to TRDJ1; 8 bases are a match to TRDD3. This CDR3 comprises 15 residues. The germline CDR1 and CDR2 sequences are GEAIGNYY and EKD. J lost 0 bases, V lost 4 bases, and 6 bases had no gene match. The CDR3 DNA sequence: TGTGCCTGTGAGCCCCTACTGGGGGACACCGATAAACTCATCTTT. The encoded protein is CACEPLLGDTDKLIF.